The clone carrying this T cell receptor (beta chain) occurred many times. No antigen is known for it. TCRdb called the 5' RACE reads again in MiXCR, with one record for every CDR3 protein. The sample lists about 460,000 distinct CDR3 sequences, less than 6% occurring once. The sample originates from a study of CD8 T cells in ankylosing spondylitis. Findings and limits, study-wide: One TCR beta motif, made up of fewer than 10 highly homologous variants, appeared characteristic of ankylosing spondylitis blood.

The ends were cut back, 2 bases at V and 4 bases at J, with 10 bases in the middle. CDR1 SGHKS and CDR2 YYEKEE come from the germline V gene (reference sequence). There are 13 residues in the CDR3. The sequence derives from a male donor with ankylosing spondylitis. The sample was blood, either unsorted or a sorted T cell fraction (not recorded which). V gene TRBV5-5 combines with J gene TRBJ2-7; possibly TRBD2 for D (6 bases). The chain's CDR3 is CASSFRDLYEQYF. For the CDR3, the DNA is TGTGCCAGCAGCTTTAGGGACTTATACGAGCAGTACTTC.